Included here is one T cell receptor (beta chain) sequence, with context. What it recognizes is unknown. This sample is part of a study of cytomegalovirus exposure and HLA in healthy donors. Germline values: CDR1 SQVTM, CDR2 ANQGSEA. The CDR3 is 14 residues long. Both 60 Vbeta primers and 13 Jbeta primers went into the PCR. Produced via immunoSEQ multiplex PCR; TCRdb's table is partial and in-frame only. The sample lists 130,000 or so clones; 80% to 90% were seen once. Overall study results and limits: As a later analysis revealed, the rate of TCR association differed by HLA locus, with DRB1 most and HLA-C fewest. Roughly even sequencing depth across donors was the assumption behind the presence/absence analyses. The likely explanation for a cluster of highly shared sequence variants was sequencing artifact. The study labeled 150 to 200 TCR beta chains cytomegalovirus-associated.

This sequence joins TRBV29-1 and TRBJ2-5; 13 bases are shared with TRBD2. The DNA end favors TRBJ2-7, so the J call may be wrong. The sequencing input was PBMCs. This TCR was sampled from a woman aged 25 to 45 in good health and CMV-seronegative. This CDR3 reads CSVETSGRLYEQYF. The CDR3 bases are TGCAGCGTCGAGACTAGCGGGAGGCTGTACGAGCAGTACTTC.